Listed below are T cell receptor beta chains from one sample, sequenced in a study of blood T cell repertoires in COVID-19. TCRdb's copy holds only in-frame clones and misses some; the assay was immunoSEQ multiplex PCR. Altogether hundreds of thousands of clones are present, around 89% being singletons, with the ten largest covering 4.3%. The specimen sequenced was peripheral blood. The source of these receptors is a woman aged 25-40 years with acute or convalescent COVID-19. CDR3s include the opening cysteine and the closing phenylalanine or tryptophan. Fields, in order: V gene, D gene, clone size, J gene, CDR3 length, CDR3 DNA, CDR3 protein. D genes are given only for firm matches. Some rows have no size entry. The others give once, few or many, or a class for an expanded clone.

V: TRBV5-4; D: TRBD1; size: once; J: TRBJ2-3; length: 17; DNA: TGTGCCAGCAGCCGGCCGGGACAGAAGACTAGCACAGATACGCAGTATTTT; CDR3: CASSRPGQKTSTDTQYF
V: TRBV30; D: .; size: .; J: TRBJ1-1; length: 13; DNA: TGTGCCTGGAAAAGTGAGGGCGGCACTGAAGCTTTCTTT; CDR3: CAWKSEGGTEAFF
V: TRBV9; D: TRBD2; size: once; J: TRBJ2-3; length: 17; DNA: TGTGCCAGCAGCGCTCGTCCGGCGGGGGGTTCCACAGATACGCAGTATTTT; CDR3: CASSARPAGGSTDTQYF
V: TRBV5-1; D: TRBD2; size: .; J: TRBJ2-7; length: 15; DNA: TGCGCCAGCAGCTTACACATTAGCGGGGGTAACGAGCAGTACTTC; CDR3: CASSLHISGGNEQYF
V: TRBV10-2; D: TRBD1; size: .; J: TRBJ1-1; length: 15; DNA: TGCGCCAGCAGTGAGACCGGGACAGGGAAGGATGAAGCTTTCTTT; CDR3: CASSETGTGKDEAFF
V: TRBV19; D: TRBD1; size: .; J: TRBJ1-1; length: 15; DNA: TGTGCCAGTAGTAGAAACAGGGGTTTCGACACTGAAGCTTTCTTT; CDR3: CASSRNRGFDTEAFF
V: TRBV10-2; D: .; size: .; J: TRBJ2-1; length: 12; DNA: TGCGCCACCAGGGGGGGTGGGAATGAGCAGTTCTTC; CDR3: CATRGGGNEQFF
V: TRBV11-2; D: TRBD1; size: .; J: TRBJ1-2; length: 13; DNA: TGTGCCAGCAGCCGACAGGGGACCTATGGCTACACCTTC; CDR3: CASSRQGTYGYTF
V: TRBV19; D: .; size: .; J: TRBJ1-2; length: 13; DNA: TGTGCCAGTAGCCGGACGGGAAACTATGGCTACACCTTC; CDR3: CASSRTGNYGYTF
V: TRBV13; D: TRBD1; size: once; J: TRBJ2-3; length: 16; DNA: TGTGCCAGCAGCTTAGCGTCGGGACAGATCACAGATACGCAGTATTTT; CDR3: CASSLASGQITDTQYF
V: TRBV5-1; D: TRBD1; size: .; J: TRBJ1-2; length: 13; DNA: TGCGCCAGCAGCTTAACGACAGGGGTTGGCTACACCTTC; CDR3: CASSLTTGVGYTF
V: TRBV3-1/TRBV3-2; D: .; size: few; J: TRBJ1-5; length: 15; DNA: TGTGCCAGCAGCCAAGGGCCGCAACCAAATCAGCCCCAGCATTTT; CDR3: CASSQGPQPNQPQHF
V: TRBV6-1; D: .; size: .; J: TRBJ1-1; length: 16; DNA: TGTGCCAGCAGTGAACCTTCTCCGGGGGGCTCATCTGAAGCTTTCTTT; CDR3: CASSEPSPGGSSEAFF
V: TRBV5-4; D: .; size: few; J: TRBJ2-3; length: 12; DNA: TGTGCCAGCAGCTTGGGGGGAAGTCATAGGGGTTTT; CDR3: CASSLGGSHRGF
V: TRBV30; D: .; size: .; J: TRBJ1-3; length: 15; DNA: TGTGCCTGGAGTGTACGGCAGGCCGCTGGAAACACCATATATTTT; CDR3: CAWSVRQAAGNTIYF
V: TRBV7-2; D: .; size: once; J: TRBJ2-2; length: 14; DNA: TGTGCCAGCAGCTCTGGACAAGGGGCCGGGGAGCTGTTTTTT; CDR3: CASSSGQGAGELFF
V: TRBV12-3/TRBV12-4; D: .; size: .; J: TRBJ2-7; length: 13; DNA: TGTGCCAGCAGTTTAAGGCAGAGGTACGAGCAGTACTTC; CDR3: CASSLRQRYEQYF
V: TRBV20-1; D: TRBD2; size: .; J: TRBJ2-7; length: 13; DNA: TGCAGTGCTAGTCGGGGGGGCAACTACGAGCAGTACTTC; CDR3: CSASRGGNYEQYF
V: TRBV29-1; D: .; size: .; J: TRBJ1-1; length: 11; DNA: TGCAGCGTGCCGACGGGCACTGAAGCTTTCTTT; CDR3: CSVPTGTEAFF
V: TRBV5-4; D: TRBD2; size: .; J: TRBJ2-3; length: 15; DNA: TGTGCCAGCAGCTTAGGACTAGCGAGCACAGATACGCAGTATTTT; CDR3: CASSLGLASTDTQYF
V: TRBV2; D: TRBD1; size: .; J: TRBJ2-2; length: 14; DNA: TGTGCCAGCAGTGGAACAGGGGGTGACGGGGAGCTGTTTTTT; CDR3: CASSGTGGDGELFF
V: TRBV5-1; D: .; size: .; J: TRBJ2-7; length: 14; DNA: TGCGCCAGCAGCTTGGACGGGACATCCTACGAGCAGTACTTC; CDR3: CASSLDGTSYEQYF
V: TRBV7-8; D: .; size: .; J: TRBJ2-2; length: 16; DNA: TGTGCCAGCAGCCTACGACAGTCAGGGTCCACCGGGGAGCTGTTTTTT; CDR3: CASSLRQSGSTGELFF
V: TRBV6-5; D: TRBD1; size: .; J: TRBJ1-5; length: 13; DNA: TGTGCCAGCAGTTTACAGGGGAATCAGCCCCAGCATTTT; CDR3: CASSLQGNQPQHF
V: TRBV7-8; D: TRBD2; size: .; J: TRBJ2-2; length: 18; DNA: TGTGCCAGCAGCTTAATAAGGACGACTAGCGGGGGAATCGGGGAGCTGTTTTTT; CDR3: CASSLIRTTSGGIGELFF
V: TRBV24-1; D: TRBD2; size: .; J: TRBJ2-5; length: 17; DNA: TGTGCCACCAGTGATTCCCTAGCGGGGGGGTTTCAAGAGACCCAGTACTTC; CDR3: CATSDSLAGGFQETQYF
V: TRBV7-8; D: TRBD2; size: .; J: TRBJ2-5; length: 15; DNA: TGTGCCAGCAGCTTATTCCGTTTTAGGGAGGGGACCCAGTACTTC; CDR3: CASSLFRFREGTQYF
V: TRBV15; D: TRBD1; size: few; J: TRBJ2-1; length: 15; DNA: TGTGCCACCAGTCTCGGGACAGGGGACTACAATGAGCAGTTCTTC; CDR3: CATSLGTGDYNEQFF
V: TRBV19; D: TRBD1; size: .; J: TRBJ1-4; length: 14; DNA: TGTGCCAGTCGACAGGGGGCAACTAATGAAAAACTGTTTTTT; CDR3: CASRQGATNEKLFF
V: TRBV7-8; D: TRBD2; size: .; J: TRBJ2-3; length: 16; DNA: TGTGCCAGCAGCACTTCCGGGACTAGCGGGGGGAATACGCAGTATTTT; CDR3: CASSTSGTSGGNTQYF
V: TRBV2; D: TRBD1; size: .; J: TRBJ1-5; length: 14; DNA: TGTGCCAGCAGTGCGGGACAGCGCAATCAGCCCCAGCATTTT; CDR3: CASSAGQRNQPQHF
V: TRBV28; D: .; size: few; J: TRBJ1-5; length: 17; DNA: TGTGCCAGCAGTTCCACTCCAAACAGGGATAGCAATCAGCCCCAGCATTTT; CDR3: CASSSTPNRDSNQPQHF
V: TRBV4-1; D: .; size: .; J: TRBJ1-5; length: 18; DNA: TGCGCCAGCAGCCAAGATGGAGGTGGACTACTAAGCAATCAGCCCCAGCATTTT; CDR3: CASSQDGGGLLSNQPQHF
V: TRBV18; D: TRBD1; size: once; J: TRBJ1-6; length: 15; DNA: TGTGCCAGCTCAGATGGGACAGGGGATAATTCACCCCTCCACTTT; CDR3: CASSDGTGDNSPLHF
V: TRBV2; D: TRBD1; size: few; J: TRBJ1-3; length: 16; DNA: TGTGCCAGCAGTGAAGGGACAGGTCTCTTTGGAAACACCATATATTTT; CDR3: CASSEGTGLFGNTIYF
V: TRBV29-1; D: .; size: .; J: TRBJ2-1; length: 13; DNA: TGCAGCGTTGAAGTCGGGGGCTACAATGAGCAGTTCTTC; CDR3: CSVEVGGYNEQFF
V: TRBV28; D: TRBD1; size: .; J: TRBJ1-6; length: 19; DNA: TGTGCCAGCAAGTTCACCTTGGACAGGGGGCTATCTAATAATTCACCCCTCCACTTT; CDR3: CASKFTLDRGLSNNSPLHF
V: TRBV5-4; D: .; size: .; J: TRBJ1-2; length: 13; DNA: TGTGCCAGCAGCCTCAGGGGTAACTATGGCTACACCTTC; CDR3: CASSLRGNYGYTF
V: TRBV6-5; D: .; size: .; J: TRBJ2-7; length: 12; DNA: TGTGCCAGCAGTAGTAGGGGCTACGAGCAGTACTTC; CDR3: CASSSRGYEQYF
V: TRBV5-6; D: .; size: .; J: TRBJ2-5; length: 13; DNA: TGTGCCAGCAGCTTGGGGAGGACCGGGACCCAGTACTTC; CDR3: CASSLGRTGTQYF
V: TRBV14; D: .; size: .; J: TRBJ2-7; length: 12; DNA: TGTGCCAGCAGCCAAGTCACTTACGAGCAGTACTTC; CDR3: CASSQVTYEQYF
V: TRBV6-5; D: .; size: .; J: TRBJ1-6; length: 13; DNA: TGTGCCAGCAACGACAGCCCTAATTCACCCCTCCACTTT; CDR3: CASNDSPNSPLHF
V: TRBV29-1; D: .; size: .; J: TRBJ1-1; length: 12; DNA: TGCAGCGTAGGAAGAGCGGACACTGAAGCTTTCTTT; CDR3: CSVGRADTEAFF
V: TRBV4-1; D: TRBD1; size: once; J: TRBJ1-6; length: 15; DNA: TGCGCCAGCAGCCAAGAGGCGACAGGGGACTTCGCCCTCCACTTT; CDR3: CASSQEATGDFALHF
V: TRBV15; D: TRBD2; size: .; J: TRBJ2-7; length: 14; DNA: TGTGCCACCAGCAGACTCCGGGACTACCGAGAGCAGTACTTC; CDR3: CATSRLRDYREQYF
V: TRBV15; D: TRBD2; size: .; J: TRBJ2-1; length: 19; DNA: TGTGCCACCAGCAGAGATAATTCGGCCGGGGGGGGAACTTACAATGAGCAGTTCTTC; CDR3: CATSRDNSAGGGTYNEQFF
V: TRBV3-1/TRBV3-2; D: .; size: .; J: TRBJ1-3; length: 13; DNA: TGTGCCAGCAGCCAACTAGAGGGAAACACCATATATTTT; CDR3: CASSQLEGNTIYF
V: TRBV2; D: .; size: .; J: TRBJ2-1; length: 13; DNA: TGTGCCAGCAGGGTAACGCAAGCGACTGAGCAGTTCTTC; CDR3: CASRVTQATEQFF
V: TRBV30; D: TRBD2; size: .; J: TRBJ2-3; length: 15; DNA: TGTGCCGGCCACCTACTAGCGGGGCTCACAGATACGCAGTATTTT; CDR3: CAGHLLAGLTDTQYF
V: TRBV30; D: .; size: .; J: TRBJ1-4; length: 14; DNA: TGTGCCTGGAGTGGGTGGTCAGGGAATGAAAAACTGTTTTTT; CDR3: CAWSGWSGNEKLFF
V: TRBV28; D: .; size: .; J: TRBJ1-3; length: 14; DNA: TGTGCCAGCAGTTTCAGGGGTGCTGGAAACACCATATATTTT; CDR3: CASSFRGAGNTIYF
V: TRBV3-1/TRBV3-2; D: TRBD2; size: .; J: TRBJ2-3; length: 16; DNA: TGTGCCAGCAGCCTTGACGGGGGCGGGGGGGCAGATACGCAGTATTTT; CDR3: CASSLDGGGGADTQYF
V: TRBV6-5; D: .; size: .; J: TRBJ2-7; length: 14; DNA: TGTGCCAGCAGGAAGACAGGAGATCCCTACGAGCAGTACTTC; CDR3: CASRKTGDPYEQYF